A selection of T cell receptor beta chains follows, all from one sample in a study of control samples from healthy donors and cancer patients. Produced via immunoSEQ multiplex PCR; TCRdb's table is partial and in-frame only. The sample records some 150,000 clones, over 85% being singletons. Sequencing was carried out using blood. The receptor source for this set is a man in his forties in good health. Both conserved end residues are part of each CDR3. D genes are given only for firm matches. The listing skips clone size in some rows; elsewhere it reads once, few, many or a size class.

V gene: TRBV6-5
D gene: TRBD1
clone size: .
J gene: TRBJ1-2
CDR3 DNA: TGTGCCAGCCTAGGGACAGGGCTCACCTTC
CDR3 protein: CASLGTGLTF

V gene: TRBV6-2/TRBV6-3
D gene: .
clone size: few
J gene: TRBJ2-2
CDR3 DNA: TGTGCCAGCAGCCCGCCGGGACGGGGAACCGGGGAGCTGTTTTTT
CDR3 protein: CASSPPGRGTGELFF

V gene: TRBV5-1
D gene: .
clone size: .
J gene: TRBJ1-2
CDR3 DNA: TGCGCCAGCAGCTTATCGACGGGGCAGCCAGATGGCTACACCTTC
CDR3 protein: CASSLSTGQPDGYTF

V gene: TRBV7-3
D gene: .
clone size: .
J gene: TRBJ2-1
CDR3 DNA: TGTGCCAGCAGCTTAACCGGGGTCCCCTACAATGAGCAGTTCTTC
CDR3 protein: CASSLTGVPYNEQFF

V gene: TRBV24-1
D gene: TRBD1
clone size: .
J gene: TRBJ1-2
CDR3 DNA: TGTGCCACCAGTGATCGGACAGGGGGCAACTATGGCTACACCTTC
CDR3 protein: CATSDRTGGNYGYTF

V gene: TRBV9
D gene: .
clone size: once
J gene: TRBJ2-3
CDR3 DNA: TGTGCCAGCAGCGTAGAGATGGGTATCACAGATACGCAGTATTTT
CDR3 protein: CASSVEMGITDTQYF

V gene: TRBV19
D gene: .
clone size: .
J gene: TRBJ1-1
CDR3 DNA: TGTGCCAGTAGTATAGGGGGGGGGACTGAAGCTTTCTTT
CDR3 protein: CASSIGGGTEAFF

V gene: TRBV4-3
D gene: .
clone size: .
J gene: TRBJ1-6
CDR3 DNA: TGCGCCAGCAGCCTGGGGGGGGCCGATAATTCACCCCTCCACTTT
CDR3 protein: CASSLGGADNSPLHF

V gene: TRBV5-5
D gene: .
clone size: .
J gene: TRBJ2-1
CDR3 DNA: TGTGCCAGCAGCCCTAGAAACGGGGGATCCTACAATGAGCAGTTCTTC
CDR3 protein: CASSPRNGGSYNEQFF

V gene: TRBV2
D gene: .
clone size: .
J gene: TRBJ1-1
CDR3 DNA: TGTGCCAGCCTTGGCCGGGGCCCTGAAGCTTTCTTT
CDR3 protein: CASLGRGPEAFF

V gene: TRBV18
D gene: .
clone size: .
J gene: TRBJ1-4
CDR3 DNA: TGTGCCAGCTCGGGTGGATGGACAGCAACTAATGAAAAACTGTTTTTT
CDR3 protein: CASSGGWTATNEKLFF

V gene: TRBV18
D gene: .
clone size: once
J gene: TRBJ2-7
CDR3 DNA: TGTGCCAGCTCATCTGGGACCAACTACGAGCAGTACTTC
CDR3 protein: CASSSGTNYEQYF

V gene: TRBV19
D gene: .
clone size: once
J gene: TRBJ2-7
CDR3 DNA: TGTGCCAGTAGTATCACAGGTTCCTACGAGCAGTACTTC
CDR3 protein: CASSITGSYEQYF

V gene: TRBV6-5
D gene: .
clone size: .
J gene: TRBJ1-1
CDR3 DNA: TGTGCCAGCAGTCCAACTCAGGGTCGGGACACTGAAGCTTTCTTT
CDR3 protein: CASSPTQGRDTEAFF

V gene: TRBV27
D gene: .
clone size: .
J gene: TRBJ2-7
CDR3 DNA: TGTGCCAGCAGTTTACGCGGGGGCCCCTACGAGCAGTACTTC
CDR3 protein: CASSLRGGPYEQYF

V gene: TRBV15
D gene: TRBD1
clone size: .
J gene: TRBJ1-5
CDR3 DNA: TGTGCCACACGACAGGGGGTTTATATTCAGCCCCAGCATTTT
CDR3 protein: CATRQGVYIQPQHF

V gene: TRBV6-5
D gene: .
clone size: .
J gene: TRBJ1-4
CDR3 DNA: TGTGCCAGCAGTTACTCGAGAGGGGCTACAATGGCGGAACTGTTTTTT
CDR3 protein: CASSYSRGATMAELFF

V gene: TRBV15
D gene: TRBD2
clone size: .
J gene: TRBJ2-3
CDR3 DNA: TGTGCCACCAGCAGGGGACTAGCGGGGGGGCCGTCAGATACGCAGTATTTT
CDR3 protein: CATSRGLAGGPSDTQYF

V gene: TRBV5-1
D gene: .
clone size: once
J gene: TRBJ2-1
CDR3 DNA: TGCGCCAGCAGCTATTTCAGGGCGGATGAGCAGTTCTTC
CDR3 protein: CASSYFRADEQFF

V gene: TRBV5-1
D gene: .
clone size: once
J gene: TRBJ1-1
CDR3 DNA: TGCGCCAGCACATTGATCGTAGGCACTGAAGCTTTCTTT
CDR3 protein: CASTLIVGTEAFF